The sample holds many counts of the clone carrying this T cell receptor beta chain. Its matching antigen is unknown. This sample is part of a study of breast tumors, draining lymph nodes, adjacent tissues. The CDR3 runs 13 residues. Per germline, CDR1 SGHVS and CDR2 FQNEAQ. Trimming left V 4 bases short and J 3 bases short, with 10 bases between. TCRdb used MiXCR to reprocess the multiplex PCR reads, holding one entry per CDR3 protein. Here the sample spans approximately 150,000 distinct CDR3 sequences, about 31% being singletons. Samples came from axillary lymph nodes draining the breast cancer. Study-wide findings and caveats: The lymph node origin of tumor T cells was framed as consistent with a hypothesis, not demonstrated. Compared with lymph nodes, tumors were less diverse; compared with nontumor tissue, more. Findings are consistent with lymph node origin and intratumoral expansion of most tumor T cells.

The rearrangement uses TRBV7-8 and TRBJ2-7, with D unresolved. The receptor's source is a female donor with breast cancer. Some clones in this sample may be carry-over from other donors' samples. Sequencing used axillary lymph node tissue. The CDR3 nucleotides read TGTGCCAGCAGCTCATCGACTGTCTACGAGCAGTACTTC. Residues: CASSSSTVYEQYF.